The TCR beta chain described here comes from a study of OX40 agonist ivuxolimab in advanced cancers. For the study at large: Hepatocellular carcinoma, melanoma, renal cell or head and neck cancer occurred in dose-escalation patients.

Profiling relied on immunoSEQ multiplex PCR, and the TCRdb table lists in-frame clones only, not all of them. The sample yields about 98,000 clones, 80% to 90% seen once. Study-wide findings and caveats: Normalized T-cell clonal expansion was also low in some nonresponders. Dose levels from 0.1 to 3.0 mg/kg saw CD4+ and CD8+ blood T cells expand clonally by week 6.

Between the trimmed V and J ends, which lost 1 base and 3 bases, there was a span of 9 bases. Germline lookup yields CDR1 MGHRA and CDR2 YSYEKL. This CDR3 has 14 amino acids. With regard to this clone: Its target is not known.

The material sequenced was CD4+ or CD8+ T cells sorted from blood, taken in a trial of the OX40 agonist ivuxolimab. The J gene is TRBJ2-5, the V gene TRBV4-1, with D possibly matching TRBD1 (6 bases). This sequence originates from an adult with an advanced solid tumor such as melanoma, head and neck, liver or kidney cancer. The CDR3 DNA is TGCGCCAGCAGCCAAGGGGACAAGAAAGAGACCCAGTACTTC. Encoded protein: CASSQGDKKETQYF.